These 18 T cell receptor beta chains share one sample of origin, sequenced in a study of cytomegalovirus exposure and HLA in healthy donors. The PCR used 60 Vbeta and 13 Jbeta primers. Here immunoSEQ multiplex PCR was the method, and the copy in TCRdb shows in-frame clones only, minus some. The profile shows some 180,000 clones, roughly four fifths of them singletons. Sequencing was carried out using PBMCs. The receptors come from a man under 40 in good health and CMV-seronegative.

Here the CDR3 DNA reads TGCAGCGTTCTTTACACTGAAGCTTTCTTT. Encoded protein: CSVLYTEAFF. The V gene is TRBV29-1, the J gene TRBJ1-1; no reliable D call. CDR1 is SQVTM and CDR2 is ANQGSEA in the germline V gene. The CDR3 sequence is 10 residues long. V lost 5 bases, J lost 3 bases, and 4 bases lay in between. The full variable domain, in which reference TRBV29-1 and TRBJ1-1 provide the parts outside the CDR3, is SAVISQKPSRDICQRGTSLTIQCQVDSQVTMMFWYRQQPGQSLTLIATANQGSEATYESGFVIDKFPISRPNLTFSTLTVSNMSPEDSSIYLCSVLYTEAFFGQGTRLTVV.

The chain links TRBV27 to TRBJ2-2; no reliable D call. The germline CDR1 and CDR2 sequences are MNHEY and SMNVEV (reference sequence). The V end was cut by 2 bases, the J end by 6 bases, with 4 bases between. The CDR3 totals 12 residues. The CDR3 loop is CASSLVAGELFF. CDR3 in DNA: TGTGCCAGCAGTTTAGTAGCCGGGGAGCTGTTTTTT.

The CDR3 region is CASSLESNLPYNEQFF. The CDR3 DNA reads as TGTGCCAGCAGCTTAGAGTCTAACCTCCCCTACAATGAGCAGTTCTTC. The rearrangement joins TRBV11-2 to TRBJ2-1; no definite D call. The CDR3 runs to 16 residues. The germline V gene encodes CDR1 SGHAT and CDR2 FQNNGV. Deletions cut 0 bases from V and 2 bases from J, with 11 bases between.

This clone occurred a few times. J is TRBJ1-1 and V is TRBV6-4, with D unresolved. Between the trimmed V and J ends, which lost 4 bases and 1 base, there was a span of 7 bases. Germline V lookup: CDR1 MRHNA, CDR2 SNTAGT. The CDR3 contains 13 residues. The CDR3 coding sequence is TGTGCCAGCAGTGTTACAGCGAACACTGAAGCTTTCTTT. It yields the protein CASSVTANTEAFF.

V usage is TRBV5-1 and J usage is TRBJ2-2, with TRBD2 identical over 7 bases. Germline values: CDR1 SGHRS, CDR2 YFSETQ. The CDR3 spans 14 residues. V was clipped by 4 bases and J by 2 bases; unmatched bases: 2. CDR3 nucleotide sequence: TGCGCCAGCAGCAGCGGGATTAACACCGGGGAGCTGTTTTTT. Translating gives CASSSGINTGELFF.

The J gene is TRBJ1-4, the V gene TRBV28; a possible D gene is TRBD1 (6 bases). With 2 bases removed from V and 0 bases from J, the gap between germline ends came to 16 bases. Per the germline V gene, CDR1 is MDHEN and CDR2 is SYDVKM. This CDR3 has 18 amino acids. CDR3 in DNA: TGTGCCAGCAGTTTAAGCCTACAGGGAGCCACAACTAATGAAAAACTGTTTTTT. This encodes CASSLSLQGATTNEKLFF.

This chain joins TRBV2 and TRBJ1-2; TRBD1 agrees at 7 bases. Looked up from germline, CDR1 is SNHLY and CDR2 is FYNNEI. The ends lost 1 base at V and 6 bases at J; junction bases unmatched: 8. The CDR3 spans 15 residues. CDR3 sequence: CASSEGLTRGHGYTF. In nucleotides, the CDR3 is TGTGCCAGCAGTGAAGGCTTAACTAGGGGGCATGGCTACACCTTC.

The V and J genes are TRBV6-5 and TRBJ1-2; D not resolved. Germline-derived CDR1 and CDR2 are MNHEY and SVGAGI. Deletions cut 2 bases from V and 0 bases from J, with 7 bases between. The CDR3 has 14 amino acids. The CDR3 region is CASSYGQTNYGYTF. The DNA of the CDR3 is TGTGCCAGCAGTTACGGGCAGACTAACTATGGCTACACCTTC.

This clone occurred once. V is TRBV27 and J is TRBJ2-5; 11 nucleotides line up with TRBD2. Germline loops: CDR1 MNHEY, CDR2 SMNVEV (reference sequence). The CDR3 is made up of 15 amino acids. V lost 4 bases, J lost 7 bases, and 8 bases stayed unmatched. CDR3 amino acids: CASSYTGLAGGTQYF. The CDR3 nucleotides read TGTGCCAGCAGTTATACGGGGCTAGCGGGAGGGACCCAGTACTTC.

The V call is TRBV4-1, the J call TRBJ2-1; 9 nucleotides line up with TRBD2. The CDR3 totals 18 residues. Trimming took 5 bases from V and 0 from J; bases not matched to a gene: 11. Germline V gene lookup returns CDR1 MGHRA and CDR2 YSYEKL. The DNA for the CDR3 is TGCGCCAGCAGCAAGGAGGGCGGGAGGGTTCGCTCCTACAATGAGCAGTTCTTC. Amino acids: CASSKEGGRVRSYNEQFF.

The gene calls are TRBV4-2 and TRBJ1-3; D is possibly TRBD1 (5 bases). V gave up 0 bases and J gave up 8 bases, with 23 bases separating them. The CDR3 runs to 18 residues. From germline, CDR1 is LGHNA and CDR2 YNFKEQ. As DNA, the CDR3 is TGTGCCAGCAGCCAAGATTTAATCGTGGGGGGACGGGGGGACACCATATATTTT. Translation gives CASSQDLIVGGRGDTIYF.

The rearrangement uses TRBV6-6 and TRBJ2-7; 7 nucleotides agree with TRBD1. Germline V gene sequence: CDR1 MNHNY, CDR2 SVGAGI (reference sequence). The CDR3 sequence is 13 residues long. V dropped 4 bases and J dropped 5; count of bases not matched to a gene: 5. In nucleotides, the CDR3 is TGTGCCAGCAGTTCCAGAACAGGGGACGAGCAGTACTTC. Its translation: CASSSRTGDEQYF.

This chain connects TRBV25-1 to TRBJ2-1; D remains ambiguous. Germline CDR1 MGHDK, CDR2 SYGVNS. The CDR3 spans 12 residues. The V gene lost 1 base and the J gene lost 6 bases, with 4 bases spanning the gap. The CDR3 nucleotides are TGTGCCAGCAGTGAATTCAGCAATGAGCAGTTCTTC. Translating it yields CASSEFSNEQFF.

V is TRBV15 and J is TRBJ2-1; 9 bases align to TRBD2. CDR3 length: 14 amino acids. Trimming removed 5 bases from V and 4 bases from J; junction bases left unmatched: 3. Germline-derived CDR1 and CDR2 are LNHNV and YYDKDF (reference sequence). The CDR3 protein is CATSLAGGYNEQFF. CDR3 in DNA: TGTGCCACCAGCCTGGCGGGAGGGTACAATGAGCAGTTCTTC.

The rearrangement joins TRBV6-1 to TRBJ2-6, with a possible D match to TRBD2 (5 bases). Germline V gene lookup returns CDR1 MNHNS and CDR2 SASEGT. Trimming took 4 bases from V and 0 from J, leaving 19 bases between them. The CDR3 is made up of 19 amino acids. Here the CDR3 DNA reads TGTGCCAGCAGTGGAGCTAATCCAGTGCGGGTCTCTGGGGCCAACGTCCTGACTTTC. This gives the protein CASSGANPVRVSGANVLTF.

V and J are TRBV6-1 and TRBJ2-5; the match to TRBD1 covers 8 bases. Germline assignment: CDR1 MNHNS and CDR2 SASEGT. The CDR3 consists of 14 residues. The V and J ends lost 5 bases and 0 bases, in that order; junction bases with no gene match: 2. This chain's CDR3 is CASSRDRNQETQYF. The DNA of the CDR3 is TGTGCCAGCAGTAGGGACAGGAACCAAGAGACCCAGTACTTC.

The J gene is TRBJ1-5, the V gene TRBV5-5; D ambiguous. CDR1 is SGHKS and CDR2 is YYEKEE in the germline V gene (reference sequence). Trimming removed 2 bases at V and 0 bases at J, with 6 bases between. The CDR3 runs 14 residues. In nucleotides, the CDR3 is TGTGCCAGCAGCTTCGGAGATAGCAATCAGCCCCAGCATTTT. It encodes CASSFGDSNQPQHF.

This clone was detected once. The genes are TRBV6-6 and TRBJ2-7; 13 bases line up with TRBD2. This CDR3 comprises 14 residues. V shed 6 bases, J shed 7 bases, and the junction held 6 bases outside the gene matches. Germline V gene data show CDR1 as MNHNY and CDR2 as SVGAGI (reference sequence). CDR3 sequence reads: CASSLGLAGIEQYF. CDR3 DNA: TGTGCCAGCAGCTTGGGACTAGCGGGGATTGAGCAGTACTTC.